The next 15 T cell receptor beta chains were all read from a single sample in a study of blood T cell repertoires in COVID-19. Using immunoSEQ multiplex PCR, the repertoire was profiled, and TCRdb retains in-frame clones only, with some absent. The table has 200,000 to 250,000 clones, about 88% seen once. Sequencing was carried out using peripheral blood. The origin of the receptors is a woman aged 40 to 50 who had recovered from COVID-19.

The chain uses TRBV5-4 and TRBJ2-2; 9 bases agree with TRBD2. Losses at the gene ends were 4 bases for V and 4 bases for J; bases not matched to a gene: 5. The CDR3 totals 15 residues. The V gene's germline CDR1 is SGHNT and CDR2 YYREEE (reference sequence). In DNA form, the CDR3 reads TGTGCCAGCAGCCGAGCGGGGGGTGTCACCGGGGAGCTGTTTTTT. As protein: CASSRAGGVTGELFF. The full variable domain, completed using reference TRBV5-4 and TRBJ2-2, is ETGVTQSPTHLIKTRGQQVTLRCSSQSGHNTVSWYQQALGQGPQFIFQYYREEENGRGNFPPRFSGLQFPNYSSELNVNALELDDSALYLCASSRAGGVTGELFFGEGSRLTVL.

The rearrangement uses TRBV19 and TRBJ1-1; 8 bases are a match to TRBD1. V trimming: 6 bases; J trimming: 1 base; junction bases outside the gene matches: 4. This CDR3 comprises 14 residues. CDR1 is LNHDA and CDR2 is SQIVND in the germline V gene (reference sequence). DNA for the CDR3: TGTGCCAGTAGGGACAGGGAAGCGAACACTGAAGCTTTCTTT. It is translated as CASRDREANTEAFF.

CDR3 amino acids: CSASVTSVREQYF. DNA of the CDR3: TGCAGTGCTAGTGTGACTAGCGTTAGAGAGCAGTACTTC. This chain links TRBV20-1 with TRBJ2-7, with 8 bases aligning to TRBD2. The CDR3 runs 13 residues. With V trimmed by 3 bases and J by 7 bases, 8 bases remained unmatched. Germline CDR1 DFQATT, CDR2 SNEGSKA (reference sequence).

The V gene is TRBV19, the J gene TRBJ1-2, with TRBD1 matching over 8 bases. The CDR3 is 14 residues long. Germline V gene data show CDR1 as LNHDA and CDR2 as SQIVND (reference sequence). The junction had 9 bases not matched to a gene; V was cut back by 5 bases and J by 7 bases. This CDR3 is CASSSQTGVGGYTF. DNA for the CDR3: TGTGCCAGTAGTTCCCAGACAGGGGTTGGTGGCTACACCTTC.

In its sample, this clone was seen once. V usage is TRBV7-2 and J usage is TRBJ2-1; the match to TRBD2 covers 12 bases. Germline assignment: CDR1 SGHTA and CDR2 FQGNSA. Germline trimming cut 5 bases from V and 5 bases from J; bases unmatched to any gene: 4. The CDR3 extends over 15 amino acids. The chain's CDR3 is CASSPRTSGNNEQFF. The CDR3 DNA is TGTGCCAGCAGCCCCCGGACTAGCGGGAACAATGAGCAGTTCTTC.

The rearrangement uses TRBV5-4 and TRBJ2-2; TRBD1 matches at 8 bases. With 4 bases clipped from V and 7 bases from J, the junction kept 6 bases outside the gene matches. The CDR3 is 14 amino acids. Germline V CDR1 and CDR2: SGHNT, YYREEE (reference sequence). The CDR3 loop is CASSLDRAGGELFF. The CDR3 DNA reads TGTGCCAGCAGCCTGGACAGGGCCGGCGGGGAGCTGTTTTTT.

This chain joins TRBV11-2 and TRBJ2-2; TRBD2 might be the D (5 bases). Germline V gives CDR1 SGHAT, CDR2 FQNNGV. V was cut by 5 bases and J by 6 bases, with 13 bases left in between. This CDR3 has 14 residues. The CDR3 region is CASSPYGSPGELFF. CDR3 bases: TGTGCCAGCAGCCCCTATGGGAGTCCCGGGGAGCTGTTTTTT.

The chain carries TRBV10-1 and TRBJ2-1; D might be TRBD2 (6 bases). This CDR3 is 15 amino acids long. Germline loops: CDR1 WNHNN, CDR2 SYGVQD (reference sequence). V lost 5 bases to trimming and J lost 2 bases, with 13 bases between them. The CDR3, as DNA: TGCGCCAGCAGTCGGGGCAGCGGGCCCTACAATGAGCAGTTCTTC. This translates into CASSRGSGPYNEQFF.

The sample holds one count of this clone. The chain joins TRBV11-2 to TRBJ2-2; a weak D match, TRBD2 (5 bases). The CDR3 has 18 amino acids. The V end lost 4 bases, the J end lost 0 bases, and 18 bases lay between the germline ends. Germline V lookup: CDR1 SGHAT, CDR2 FQNNGV. CDR3 bases: TGTGCCAGCAGCTCCCCCGGGGTGGGGAGCGCGAACACCGGGGAGCTGTTTTTT. It yields the protein CASSSPGVGSANTGELFF.

The rearrangement joins TRBV18 to TRBJ1-6; no reliable D call. There are 15 residues in the CDR3. Looked up from germline, CDR1 is KGHSH and CDR2 is LQKENI. V lost 3 bases and J lost 5, with 11 bases in between. In nucleotides, the CDR3 is TGTGCCAGCTCACCCCGAGACGAGGATAATTCACCCCTCCACTTT. This translates into CASSPRDEDNSPLHF.

The gene calls are TRBV7-8 and TRBJ1-4; D is perhaps TRBD1 (5 bases). Germline V CDR1 and CDR2: SGHVS, FQNEAQ. V lost 6 bases, J lost 7 bases, and 27 bases lay in between. The CDR3 has 18 amino acids. CDR3: CASSQMTASVLFGEKLFF. The CDR3 DNA follows: TGTGCCAGCAGTCAGATGACAGCATCCGTCCTTTTCGGTGAAAAACTGTTTTTT.

This sequence joins TRBV19 and TRBJ2-5, with a possible D match to TRBD1 (5 bases). Germline V CDR1 and CDR2: LNHDA, SQIVND (reference sequence). This CDR3 has 15 amino acids. The V gene lost 1 base and the J gene lost 2 bases, with 11 bases spanning the gap. In DNA, the CDR3 is TGTGCCAGTAGTATAGGAGACAGCAGGCAAGAGACCCAGTACTTC. This sequence encodes CASSIGDSRQETQYF.

The chain employs TRBV27 and TRBJ2-1; 7 bases agree with TRBD2. Germline V gives CDR1 MNHEY, CDR2 SMNVEV (reference sequence). Trimming cost V 11 bases and J 8 bases; bases outside gene matches: 9. The CDR3 runs to 12 residues. CDR3 bases: TGTGCCCCGCGGCGGGGGTGGCATGAGCAGTTCTTC. Protein: CAPRRGWHEQFF.

The genes are TRBV29-1 and TRBJ1-2, with 8 bases fitting TRBD1. Germline CDR1 SQVTM, CDR2 ANQGSEA. The CDR3 spans 11 residues. V was clipped by 5 bases and J by 7 bases; unmatched bases: 3. CDR3 sequence reads: CSVQGAGGYTF. The CDR3 region has the DNA TGCAGCGTTCAGGGGGCGGGTGGCTACACCTTC.

The count of this clone is one. CDR3 DNA: TGTGCCAGTCGCAGTTCCACCGGGGAGCTGTTTTTT. Translating gives CASRSSTGELFF. The rearrangement links TRBV7-9 to TRBJ2-2; D is ambiguous. V was cut by 9 bases and J by 4 bases, with 9 bases left in between. CDR3 length equals 12 residues. Germline lookup yields CDR1 SEHNR and CDR2 FQNEAQ (reference sequence).